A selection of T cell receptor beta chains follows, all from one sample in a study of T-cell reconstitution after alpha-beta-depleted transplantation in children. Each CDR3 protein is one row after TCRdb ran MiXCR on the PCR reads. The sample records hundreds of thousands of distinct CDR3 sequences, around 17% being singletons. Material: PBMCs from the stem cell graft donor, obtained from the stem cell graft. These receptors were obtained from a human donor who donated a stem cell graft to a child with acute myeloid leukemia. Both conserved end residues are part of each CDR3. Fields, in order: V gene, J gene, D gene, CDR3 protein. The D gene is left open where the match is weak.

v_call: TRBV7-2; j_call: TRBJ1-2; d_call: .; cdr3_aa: CASTLERGITGYTF
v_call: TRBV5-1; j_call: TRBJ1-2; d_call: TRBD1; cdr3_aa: CASRRTSETGSGYTF
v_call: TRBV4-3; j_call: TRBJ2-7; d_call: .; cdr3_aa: CASSREVLLYEQYF
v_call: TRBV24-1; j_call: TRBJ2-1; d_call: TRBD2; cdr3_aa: CATSDSAGGSYNEQFF
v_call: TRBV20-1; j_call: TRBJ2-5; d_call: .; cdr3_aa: CSVPSRRETQYF
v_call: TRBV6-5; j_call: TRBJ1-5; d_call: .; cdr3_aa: CASSYAGEVGGQPQHF
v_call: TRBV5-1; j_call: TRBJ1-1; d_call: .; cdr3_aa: CASSLSTGNTEAFF
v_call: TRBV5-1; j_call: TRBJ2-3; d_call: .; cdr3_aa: CASHRTIGTDTQYF
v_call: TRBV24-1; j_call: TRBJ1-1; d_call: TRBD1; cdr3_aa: CATSDLLGQQTEAFF
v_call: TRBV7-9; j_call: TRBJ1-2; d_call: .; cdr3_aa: CASSSGPTYGYTF
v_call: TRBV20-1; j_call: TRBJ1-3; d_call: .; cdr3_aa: CSARDLWESSGNTIYF
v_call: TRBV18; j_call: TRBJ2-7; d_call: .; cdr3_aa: CASSPRSGEQYF
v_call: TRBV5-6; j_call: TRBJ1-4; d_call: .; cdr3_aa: CASSSPHGNEKLFF
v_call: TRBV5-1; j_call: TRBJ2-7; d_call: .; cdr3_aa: CASSLLPRSYEQYF
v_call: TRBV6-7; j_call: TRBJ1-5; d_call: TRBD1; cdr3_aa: CARNRGVSNQPQHF
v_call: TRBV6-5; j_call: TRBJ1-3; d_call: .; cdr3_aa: CASSYVDSGNTIYF
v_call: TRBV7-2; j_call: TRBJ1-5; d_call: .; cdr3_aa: CASSLGGEGQPQHF
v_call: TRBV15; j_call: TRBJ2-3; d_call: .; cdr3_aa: CATSRRSVADTQYF